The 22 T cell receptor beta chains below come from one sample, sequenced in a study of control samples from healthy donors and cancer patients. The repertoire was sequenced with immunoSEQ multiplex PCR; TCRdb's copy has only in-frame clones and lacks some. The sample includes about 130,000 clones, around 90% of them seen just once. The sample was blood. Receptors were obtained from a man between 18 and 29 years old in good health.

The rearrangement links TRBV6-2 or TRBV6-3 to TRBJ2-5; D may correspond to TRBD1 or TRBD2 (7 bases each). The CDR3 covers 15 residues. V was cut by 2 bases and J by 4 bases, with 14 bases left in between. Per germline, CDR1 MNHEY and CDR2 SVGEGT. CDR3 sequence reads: CASSYPTGRGETQYF. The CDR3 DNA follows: TGTGCCAGCAGTTACCCGACAGGGAGGGGAGAGACCCAGTACTTC.

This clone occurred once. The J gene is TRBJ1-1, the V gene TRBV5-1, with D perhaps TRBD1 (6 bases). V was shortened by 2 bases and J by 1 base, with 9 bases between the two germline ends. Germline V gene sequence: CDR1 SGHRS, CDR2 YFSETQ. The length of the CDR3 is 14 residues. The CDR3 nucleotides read TGCGCCAGCAGCTTTCAGGGGCGGAACACTGAAGCTTTCTTT. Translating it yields CASSFQGRNTEAFF. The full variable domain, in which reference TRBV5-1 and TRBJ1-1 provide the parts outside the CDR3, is KAGVTQTPRYLIKTRGQQVTLSCSPISGHRSVSWYQQTPGQGLQFLFEYFSETQRNKGNFPGRFSGRQFSNSRSEMNVSTLELGDSALYLCASSFQGRNTEAFFGQGTRLTVV.

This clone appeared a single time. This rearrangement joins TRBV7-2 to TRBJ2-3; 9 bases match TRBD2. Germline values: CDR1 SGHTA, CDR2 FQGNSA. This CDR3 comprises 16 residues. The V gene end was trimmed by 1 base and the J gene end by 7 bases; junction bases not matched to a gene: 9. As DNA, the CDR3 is TGTGCCAGCAGCTTAGTCGGTAGCGGGAGTGGAAATACGCAGTATTTT. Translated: CASSLVGSGSGNTQYF.

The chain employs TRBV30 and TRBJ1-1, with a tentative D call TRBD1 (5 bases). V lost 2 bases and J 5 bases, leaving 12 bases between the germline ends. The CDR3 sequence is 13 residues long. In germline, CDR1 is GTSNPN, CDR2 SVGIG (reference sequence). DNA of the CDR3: TGTGCCTGGAGTACGGGGGGGAGTACTGAAGCTTTCTTT. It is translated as CAWSTGGSTEAFF.

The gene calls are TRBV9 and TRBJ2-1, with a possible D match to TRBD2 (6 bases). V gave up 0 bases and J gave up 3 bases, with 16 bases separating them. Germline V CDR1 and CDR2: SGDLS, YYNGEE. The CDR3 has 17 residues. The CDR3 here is CASSVDAGAGSYNEQFF. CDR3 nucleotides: TGTGCCAGCAGCGTAGACGCCGGAGCGGGTAGCTACAATGAGCAGTTCTTC.

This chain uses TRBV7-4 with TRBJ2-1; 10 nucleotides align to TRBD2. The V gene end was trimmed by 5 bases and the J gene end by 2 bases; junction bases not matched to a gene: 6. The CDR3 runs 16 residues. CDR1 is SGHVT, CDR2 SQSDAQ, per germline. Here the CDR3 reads CASSLYSGRPYNEQFF. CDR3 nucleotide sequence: TGTGCCAGCAGCCTATATAGCGGGAGGCCCTACAATGAGCAGTTCTTC.

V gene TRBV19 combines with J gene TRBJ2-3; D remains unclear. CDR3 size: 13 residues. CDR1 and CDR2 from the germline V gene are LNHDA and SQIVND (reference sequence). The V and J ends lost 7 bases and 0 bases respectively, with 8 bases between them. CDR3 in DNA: TGTGCCAGTAAATCAGCTAGCACAGATACGCAGTATTTT. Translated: CASKSASTDTQYF.

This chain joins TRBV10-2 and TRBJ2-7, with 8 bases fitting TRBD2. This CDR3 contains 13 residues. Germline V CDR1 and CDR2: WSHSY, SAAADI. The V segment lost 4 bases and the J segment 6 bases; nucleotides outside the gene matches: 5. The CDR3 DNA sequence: TGCGCCAGCAGTGGGACTAGCACCCTCGAGCAGTACGTC. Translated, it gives CASSGTSTLEQYV.

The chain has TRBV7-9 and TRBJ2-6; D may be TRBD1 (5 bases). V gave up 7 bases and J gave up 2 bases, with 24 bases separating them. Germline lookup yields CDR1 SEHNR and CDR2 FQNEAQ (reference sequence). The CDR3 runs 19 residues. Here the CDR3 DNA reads TGTGCCAGCAACGGAAGACCGGACAAGGAGACCCCTGGGGCCAACGTCCTGACTTTC. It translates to CASNGRPDKETPGANVLTF.

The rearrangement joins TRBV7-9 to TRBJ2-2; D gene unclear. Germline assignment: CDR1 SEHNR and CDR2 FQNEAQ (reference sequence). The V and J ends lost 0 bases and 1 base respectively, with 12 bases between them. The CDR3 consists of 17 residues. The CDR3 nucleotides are TGTGCCAGCAGCTTAGCGGGATTCGGTGGGAACACCGGGGAGCTGTTTTTT. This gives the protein CASSLAGFGGNTGELFF.

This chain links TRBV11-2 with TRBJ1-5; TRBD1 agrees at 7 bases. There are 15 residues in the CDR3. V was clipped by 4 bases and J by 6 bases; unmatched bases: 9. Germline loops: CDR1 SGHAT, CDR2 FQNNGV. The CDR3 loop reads CASSWGTGEGQPQHF. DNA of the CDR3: TGTGCCAGCAGCTGGGGAACAGGGGAGGGTCAGCCCCAGCATTTT.

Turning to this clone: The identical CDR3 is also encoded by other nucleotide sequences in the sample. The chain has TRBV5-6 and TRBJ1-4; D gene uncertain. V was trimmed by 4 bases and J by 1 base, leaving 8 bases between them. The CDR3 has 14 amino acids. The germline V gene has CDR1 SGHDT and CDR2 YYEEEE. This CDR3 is CASSAGRTNEKLFF. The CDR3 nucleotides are TGTGCCAGCAGCGCGGGGAGAACTAATGAAAAACTGTTTTTT.

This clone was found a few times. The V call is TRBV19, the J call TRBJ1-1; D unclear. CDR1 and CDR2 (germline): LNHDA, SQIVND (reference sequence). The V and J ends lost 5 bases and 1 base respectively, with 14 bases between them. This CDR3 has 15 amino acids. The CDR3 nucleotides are TGTGCCAGTAGTTCCCCTAATTTGGCGAACACTGAAGCTTTCTTT. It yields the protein CASSSPNLANTEAFF.

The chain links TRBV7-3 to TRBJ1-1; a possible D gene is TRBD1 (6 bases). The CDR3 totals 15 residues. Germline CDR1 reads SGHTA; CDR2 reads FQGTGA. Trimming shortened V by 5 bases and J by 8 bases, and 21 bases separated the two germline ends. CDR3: CASSLYPRRTDEAFF. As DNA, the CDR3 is TGTGCCAGCAGCCTGTATCCCCGTAGGACAGACGAAGCTTTCTTT.

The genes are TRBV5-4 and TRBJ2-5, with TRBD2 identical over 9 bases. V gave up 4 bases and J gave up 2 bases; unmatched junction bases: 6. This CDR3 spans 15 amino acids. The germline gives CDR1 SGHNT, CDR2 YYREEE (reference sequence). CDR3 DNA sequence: TGTGCCAGCAGCACTCGACTAGCGGCACAAGAGACCCAGTACTTC. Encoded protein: CASSTRLAAQETQYF.

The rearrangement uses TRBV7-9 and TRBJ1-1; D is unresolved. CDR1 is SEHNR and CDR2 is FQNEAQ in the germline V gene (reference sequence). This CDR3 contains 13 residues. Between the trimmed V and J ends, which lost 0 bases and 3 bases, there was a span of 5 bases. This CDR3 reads CASSLALDTEAFF. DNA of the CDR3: TGTGCCAGCAGCTTAGCGCTAGACACTGAAGCTTTCTTT.

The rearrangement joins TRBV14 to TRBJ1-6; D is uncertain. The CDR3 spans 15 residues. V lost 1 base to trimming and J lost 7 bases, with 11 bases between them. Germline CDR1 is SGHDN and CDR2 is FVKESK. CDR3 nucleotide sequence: TGTGCCAGCAGCCAAGCGATAGGAAGAAATTCACCCCTCCACTTT. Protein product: CASSQAIGRNSPLHF.

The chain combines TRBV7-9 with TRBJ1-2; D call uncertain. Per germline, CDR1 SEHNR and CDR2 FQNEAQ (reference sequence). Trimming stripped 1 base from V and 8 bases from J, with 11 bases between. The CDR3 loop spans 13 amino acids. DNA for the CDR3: TGTGCCAGCAGCTTAGGGTTGGAGGAGGGCTACACCTTC. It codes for CASSLGLEEGYTF.

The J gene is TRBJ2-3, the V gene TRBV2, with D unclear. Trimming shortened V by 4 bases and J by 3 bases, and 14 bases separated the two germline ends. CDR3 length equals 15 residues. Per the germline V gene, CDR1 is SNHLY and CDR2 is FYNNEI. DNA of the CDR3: TGTGCCAGCAGTGCAAACGAGGCTGAAACAGATACGCAGTATTTT. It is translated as CASSANEAETDTQYF.

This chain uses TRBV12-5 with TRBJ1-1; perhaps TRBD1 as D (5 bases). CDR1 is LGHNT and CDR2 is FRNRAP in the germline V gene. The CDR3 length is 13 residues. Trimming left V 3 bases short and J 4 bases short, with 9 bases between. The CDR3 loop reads CASGLQAGTEAFF. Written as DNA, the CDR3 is TGTGCTAGTGGTTTACAGGCTGGCACTGAAGCTTTCTTT.

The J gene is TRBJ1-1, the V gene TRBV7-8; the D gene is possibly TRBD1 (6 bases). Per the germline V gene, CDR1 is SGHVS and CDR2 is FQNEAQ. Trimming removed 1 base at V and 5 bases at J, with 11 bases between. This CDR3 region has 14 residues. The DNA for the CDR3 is TGTGCCAGCAGCTTAGGGGGGGCTGGTACTGAAGCTTTCTTT. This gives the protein CASSLGGAGTEAFF.

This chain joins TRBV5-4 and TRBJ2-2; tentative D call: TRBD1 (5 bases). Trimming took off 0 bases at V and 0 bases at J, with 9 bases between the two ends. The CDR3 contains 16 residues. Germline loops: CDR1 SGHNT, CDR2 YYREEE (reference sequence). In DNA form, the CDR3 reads TGTGCCAGCAGCTTGGCGTCAGGGACGAACACCGGGGAGCTGTTTTTT. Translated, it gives CASSLASGTNTGELFF.